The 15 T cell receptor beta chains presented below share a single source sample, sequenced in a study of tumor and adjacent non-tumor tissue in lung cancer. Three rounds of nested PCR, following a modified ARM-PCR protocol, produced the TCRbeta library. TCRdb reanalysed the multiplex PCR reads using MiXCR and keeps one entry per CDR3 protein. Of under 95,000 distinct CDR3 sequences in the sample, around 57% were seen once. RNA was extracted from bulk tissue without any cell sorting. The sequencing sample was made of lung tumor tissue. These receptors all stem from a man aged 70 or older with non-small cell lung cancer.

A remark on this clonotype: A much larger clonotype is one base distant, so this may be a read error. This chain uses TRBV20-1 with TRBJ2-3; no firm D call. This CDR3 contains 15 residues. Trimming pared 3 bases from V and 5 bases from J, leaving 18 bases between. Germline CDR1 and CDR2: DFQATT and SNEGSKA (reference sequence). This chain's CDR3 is CSASPWTSLGDTQYF. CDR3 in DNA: TGCAGTGCTAGCCCCTGGACCTCCCTCGGAGATACGCAGTATTTT.

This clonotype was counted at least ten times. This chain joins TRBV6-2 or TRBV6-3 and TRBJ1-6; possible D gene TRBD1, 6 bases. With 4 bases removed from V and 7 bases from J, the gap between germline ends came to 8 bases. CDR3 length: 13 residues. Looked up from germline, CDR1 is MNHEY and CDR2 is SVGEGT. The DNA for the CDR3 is TGTGCCAGCAGTTGGGACAAGAATTCACCCCTCCACTTT. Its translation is CASSWDKNSPLHF.

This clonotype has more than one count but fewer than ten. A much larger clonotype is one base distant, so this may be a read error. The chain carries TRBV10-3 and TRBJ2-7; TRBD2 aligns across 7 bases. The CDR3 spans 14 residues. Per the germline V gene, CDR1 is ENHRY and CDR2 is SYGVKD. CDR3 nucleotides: TGTGCCATCAGTGGCCGGGGAGGGTCCTACGAGCAGCACTTC. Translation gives CAISGRGGSYEQHF.

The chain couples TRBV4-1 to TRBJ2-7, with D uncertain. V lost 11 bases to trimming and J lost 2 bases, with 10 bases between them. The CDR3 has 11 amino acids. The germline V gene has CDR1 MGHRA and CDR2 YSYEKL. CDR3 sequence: CAASSPYEQYF. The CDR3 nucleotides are TGCGCCGCCAGCAGTCCCTACGAGCAGTACTTC.

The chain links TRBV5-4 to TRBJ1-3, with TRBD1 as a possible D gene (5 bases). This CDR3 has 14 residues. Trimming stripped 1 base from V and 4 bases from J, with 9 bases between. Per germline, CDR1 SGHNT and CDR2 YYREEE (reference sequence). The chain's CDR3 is CASSLTGHGNTIYF. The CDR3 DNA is TGTGCCAGCAGCTTGACAGGACACGGAAACACCATATATTTT.

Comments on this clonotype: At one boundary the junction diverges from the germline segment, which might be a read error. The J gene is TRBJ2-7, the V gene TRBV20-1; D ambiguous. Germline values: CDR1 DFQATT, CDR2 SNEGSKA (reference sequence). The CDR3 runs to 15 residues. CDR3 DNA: TGCAGTGCTAGAGATCAGAGTCGAACCTCCTATGAGCAGTACTTC. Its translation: CSARDQSRTSYEQYF.

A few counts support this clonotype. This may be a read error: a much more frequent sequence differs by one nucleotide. The CDR3 loop reads CSSGRLAGDINEQFF. The CDR3 DNA sequence: TGCAGCTCCGGTAGGCTAGCGGGGGATATCAATGAGCAGTTCTTC. The chain employs TRBV29-1 and TRBJ2-1, with TRBD2 matching 10 bases. Germline-derived CDR1 and CDR2 are SQVTM and ANQGSEA. The CDR3 spans 15 residues. With 8 bases clipped from V and 6 bases from J, the junction kept 13 bases outside the gene matches.

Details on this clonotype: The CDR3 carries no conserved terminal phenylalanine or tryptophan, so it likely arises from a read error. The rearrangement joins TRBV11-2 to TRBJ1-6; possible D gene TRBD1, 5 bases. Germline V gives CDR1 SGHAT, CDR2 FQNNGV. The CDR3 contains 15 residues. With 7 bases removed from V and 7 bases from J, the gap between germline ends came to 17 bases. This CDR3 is CASTPPRDGNSPLHL. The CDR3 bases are TGTGCCAGCACCCCCCCCCGGGACGGAAATTCACCCCTCCACCTT.

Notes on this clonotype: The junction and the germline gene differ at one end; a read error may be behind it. The CDR3: CSAWGTAQETQYF. The DNA of the CDR3 is TGCAGTGCTTGGGGGACGGCACAAGAGACCCAGTACTTT. The chain combines TRBV29-1 with TRBJ2-5; D tentatively fits TRBD1 or TRBD2 (5 bases each). Germline V lookup: CDR1 SQVTM, CDR2 ANQGSEA. The CDR3 extends over 13 amino acids.

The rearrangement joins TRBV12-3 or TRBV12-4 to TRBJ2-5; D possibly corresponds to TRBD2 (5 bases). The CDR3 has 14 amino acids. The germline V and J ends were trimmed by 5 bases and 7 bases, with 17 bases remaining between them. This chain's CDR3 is CASSNSGSRWTQYF. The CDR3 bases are TGTGCCAGCAGTAACTCGGGATCCCGTTGGACCCAGTACTTC.

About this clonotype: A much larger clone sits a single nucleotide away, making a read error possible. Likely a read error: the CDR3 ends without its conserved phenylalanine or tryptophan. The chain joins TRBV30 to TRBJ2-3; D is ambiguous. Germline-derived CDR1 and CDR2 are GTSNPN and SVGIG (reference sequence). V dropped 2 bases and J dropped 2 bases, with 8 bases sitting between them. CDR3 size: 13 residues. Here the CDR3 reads CAWSRKDTDTQYL. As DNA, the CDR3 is TGTGCCTGGAGTAGGAAGGACACAGATACGCAGTATTTA.

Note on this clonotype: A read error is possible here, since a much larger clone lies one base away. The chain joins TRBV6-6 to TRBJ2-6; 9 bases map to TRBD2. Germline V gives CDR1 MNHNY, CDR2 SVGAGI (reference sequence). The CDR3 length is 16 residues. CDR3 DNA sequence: TGTACCAGCAGTTCTAGCGGGGCTCCTGGGGCCAACGTCCTGACTTTC. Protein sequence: CTSSSSGAPGANVLTF.

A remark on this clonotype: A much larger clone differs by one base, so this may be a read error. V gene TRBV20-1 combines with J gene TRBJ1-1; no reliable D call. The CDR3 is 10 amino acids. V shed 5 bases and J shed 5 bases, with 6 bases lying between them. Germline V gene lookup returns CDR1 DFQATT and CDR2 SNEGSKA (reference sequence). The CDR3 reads CSAGTTEAFF. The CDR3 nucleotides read TGCAGTGCTGGAACGACTGAAGCTTTCTTT.

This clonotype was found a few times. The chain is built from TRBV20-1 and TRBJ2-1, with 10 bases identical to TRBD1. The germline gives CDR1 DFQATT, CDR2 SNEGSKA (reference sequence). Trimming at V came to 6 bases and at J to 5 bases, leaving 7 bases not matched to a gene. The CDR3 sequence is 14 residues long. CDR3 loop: CSALGQGDDNEQFF. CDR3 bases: TGCAGTGCCCTAGGACAGGGGGATGACAATGAGCAGTTCTTC.

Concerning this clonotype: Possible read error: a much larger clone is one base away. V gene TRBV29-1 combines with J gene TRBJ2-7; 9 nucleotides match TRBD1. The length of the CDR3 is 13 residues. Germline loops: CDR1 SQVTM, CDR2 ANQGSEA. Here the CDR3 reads CSVGQGELYGQYF. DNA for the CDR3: TGCAGCGTTGGACAGGGGGAACTCTACGGGCAGTACTTC.